This T cell receptor (beta chain) was sequenced for a study of blood T cells in healthy people across ages. Notes on the study in general: Age advanced and TCR beta diversity per million T cells fell, roughly linearly.

As to this clonotype: The antigen is unknown.

For the second PCR, which ran for about 7 to 11 cycles, a sample-barcoded 5' primer and a J-beta primer mix were used. TCRdb redid the calling of the 5' RACE reads with MiXCR, one entry per CDR3 protein. The sample includes some 920,000 distinct CDR3 sequences, about 53% of them seen just once. Extracted total RNA amounted to at least 6 micrograms for each sample. Trimming cost V 2 bases and J 0 bases, with 12 bases left between them. Germline CDR1 reads SGHKS; CDR2 reads YYEKEE (reference sequence). The CDR3 contains 16 residues. The sequenced sample was blood. This clonotype was obtained from a woman aged 60-70 years in good health. The V and J genes are TRBV5-5 and TRBJ1-5; D may be TRBD1 (5 bases). This chain's CDR3 is CASSFETDYSNQPQHF. DNA of the CDR3: TGTGCCAGCAGCTTCGAGACAGATTATAGCAATCAGCCCCAGCATTTT.